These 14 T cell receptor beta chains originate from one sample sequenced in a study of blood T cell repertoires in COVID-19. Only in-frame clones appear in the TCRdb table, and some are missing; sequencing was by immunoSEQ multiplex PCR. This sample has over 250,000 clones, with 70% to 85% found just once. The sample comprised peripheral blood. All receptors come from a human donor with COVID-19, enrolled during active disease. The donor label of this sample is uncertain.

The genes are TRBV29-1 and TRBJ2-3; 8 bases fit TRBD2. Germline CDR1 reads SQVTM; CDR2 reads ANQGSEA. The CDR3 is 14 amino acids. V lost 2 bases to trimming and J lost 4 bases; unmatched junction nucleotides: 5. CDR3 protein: CSVEKAGVPDTQYF. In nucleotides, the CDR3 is TGCAGCGTTGAAAAAGCGGGGGTACCAGATACGCAGTATTTT.

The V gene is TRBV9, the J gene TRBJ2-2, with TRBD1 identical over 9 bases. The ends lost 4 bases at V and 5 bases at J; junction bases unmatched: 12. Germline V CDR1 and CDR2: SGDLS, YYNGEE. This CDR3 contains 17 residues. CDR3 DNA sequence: TGTGCCAGCAGCCCCCTTCCGGGACAGGGTCAGACCGGGGAGCTGTTTTTT. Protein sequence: CASSPLPGQGQTGELFF.

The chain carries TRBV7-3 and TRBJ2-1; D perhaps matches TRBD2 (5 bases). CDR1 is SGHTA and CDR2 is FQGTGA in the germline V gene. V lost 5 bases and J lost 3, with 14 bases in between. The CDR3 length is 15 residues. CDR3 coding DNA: TGTGCCAGCAGCCTGGACTTGGGCCTCTACAATGAGCAGTTCTTC. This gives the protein CASSLDLGLYNEQFF.

This CDR3 reads CASSFEGGRDPSRELFF. CDR3 DNA sequence: TGTGCCAGCAGCTTTGAGGGCGGGAGGGATCCAAGCCGGGAGCTGTTTTTT. V gene TRBV12-1 combines with J gene TRBJ2-2; the table gives TRBD2 as D, unverified against the DNA. TRBV12-1 is a documented pseudogene. The CDR3 is made up of 17 amino acids.

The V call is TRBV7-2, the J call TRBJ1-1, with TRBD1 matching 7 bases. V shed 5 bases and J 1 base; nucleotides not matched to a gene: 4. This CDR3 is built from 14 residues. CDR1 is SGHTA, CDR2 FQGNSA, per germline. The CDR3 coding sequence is TGTGCCAGCAGCGCGGGACAGTCGAACACTGAAGCTTTCTTT. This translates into CASSAGQSNTEAFF.

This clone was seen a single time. Here the CDR3 DNA reads TGTGCCAGCAGCCATGGGGGGGGCCCCTCTGGGGCCAACGTCCTGACTTTC. Amino acid sequence: CASSHGGGPSGANVLTF. The chain employs TRBV3-1 (or the pseudogene TRBV3-2) and TRBJ2-6; a weak D match, TRBD2 (7 bases). There are 17 residues in the CDR3. Germline V gene lookup returns CDR1 LGHDT and CDR2 YNNKEL (reference sequence). V was shortened by 3 bases and J by 0 bases, with 12 bases between the two germline ends.

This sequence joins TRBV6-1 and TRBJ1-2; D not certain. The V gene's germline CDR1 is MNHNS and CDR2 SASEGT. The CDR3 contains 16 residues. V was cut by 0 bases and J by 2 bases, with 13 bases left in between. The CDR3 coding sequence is TGTGCCAGCAGTGAAGCTCTCCAGGCCTTGAACTATGGCTACACCTTC. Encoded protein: CASSEALQALNYGYTF.

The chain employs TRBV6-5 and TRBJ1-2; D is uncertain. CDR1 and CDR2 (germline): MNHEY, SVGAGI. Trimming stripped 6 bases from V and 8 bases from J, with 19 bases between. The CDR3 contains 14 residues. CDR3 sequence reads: CASSLSRETGGYTF. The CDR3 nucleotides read TGTGCCAGCAGCCTCTCTAGGGAGACGGGGGGCTACACCTTC.

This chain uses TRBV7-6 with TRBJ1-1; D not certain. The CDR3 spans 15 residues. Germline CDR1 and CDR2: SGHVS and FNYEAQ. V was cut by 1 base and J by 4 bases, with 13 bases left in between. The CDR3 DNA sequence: TGTGCCAGCAGCTTAGTCGGGGTAGTGGGCACTGAAGCTTTCTTT. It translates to CASSLVGVVGTEAFF.

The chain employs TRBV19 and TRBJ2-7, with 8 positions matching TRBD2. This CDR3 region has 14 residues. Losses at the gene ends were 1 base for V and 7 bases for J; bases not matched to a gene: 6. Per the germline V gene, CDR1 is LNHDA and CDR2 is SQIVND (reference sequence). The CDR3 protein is CASSIAGGPREQYF. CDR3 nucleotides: TGTGCCAGTAGTATAGCGGGAGGGCCAAGGGAGCAGTACTTC. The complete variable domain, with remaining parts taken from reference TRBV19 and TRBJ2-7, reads DGGITQSPKYLFRKEGQNVTLSCEQNLNHDAMYWYRQDPGQGLRLIYYSQIVNDFQKGDIAEGYSVSREKKESFPLTVTSAQKNPTAFYLCASSIAGGPREQYFGPGTRLTVT.

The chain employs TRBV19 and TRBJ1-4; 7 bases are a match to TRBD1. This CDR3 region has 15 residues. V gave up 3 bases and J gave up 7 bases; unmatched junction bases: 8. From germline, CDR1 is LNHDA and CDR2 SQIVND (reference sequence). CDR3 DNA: TGTGCCAGTAGTATTGGAGGGGGCGCCTTTGAAAAACTGTTTTTT. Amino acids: CASSIGGGAFEKLFF.

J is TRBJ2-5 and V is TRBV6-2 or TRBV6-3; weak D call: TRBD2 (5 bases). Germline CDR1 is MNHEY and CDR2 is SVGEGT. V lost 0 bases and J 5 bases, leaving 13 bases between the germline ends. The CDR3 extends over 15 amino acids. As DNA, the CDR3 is TGTGCCAGCAGTTACTCGAGGGTAGCGATTGAGACCCAGTACTTC. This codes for CASSYSRVAIETQYF.

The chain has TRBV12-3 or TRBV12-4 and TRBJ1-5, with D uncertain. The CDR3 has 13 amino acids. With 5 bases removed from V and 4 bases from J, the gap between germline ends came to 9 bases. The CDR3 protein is CASSLSINQPQHF. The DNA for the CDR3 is TGTGCCAGCAGTCTATCTATAAATCAGCCCCAGCATTTT.

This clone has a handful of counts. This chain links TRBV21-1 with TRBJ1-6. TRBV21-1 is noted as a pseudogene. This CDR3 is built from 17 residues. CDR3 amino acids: CARTIRRRGLFNSPLHF. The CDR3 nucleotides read TGTGCCAGAACCATAAGACGGCGGGGGTTATTTAATTCACCCCTCCACTTT.